Listed here is a single T cell receptor beta chain. Its antigen is not known. This CDR3 is built from 16 residues. Between the trimmed V and J ends, which lost 3 bases and 5 bases, there was a span of 20 bases. Germline V lookup: CDR1 SGHTA, CDR2 FQGNSA. This entry is derived from a study of CD4+ T cells in melanoma. Findings of the study overall: CD8+ T cell, macrophage and B cell function reportedly correlated with neoantigen-specific CD4+ T cells. In melanoma, neoantigen-specific CD4+ T cells reportedly differed in differentiation state.

Method: immunoSEQ multiplex PCR; TCRdb's copy keeps in-frame clones and lacks some. The sample yields 7,500 to 10,000 clones, about 73% seen once. This clonotype was obtained from a human donor with melanoma. The specimen was cells from a culture (not recorded whether cultured in vitro). The chain uses TRBV7-2 and TRBJ2-7, with a weak D call TRBD2 (7 bases). This CDR3 reads CASSFHLGGVGDEQYF. The DNA for the CDR3 is TGTGCCAGCAGCTTCCACTTAGGGGGGGTAGGAGACGAGCAGTACTTC.